This passage covers 30 T cell receptor beta chains from one sample sequenced in a study of T cells in localized non-small cell lung cancer. Only in-frame clones appear in the TCRdb table, and some are missing; sequencing was by immunoSEQ multiplex PCR. Here the sample spans approximately 150,000 clones, 80% to 90% being singletons. The material sequenced was peripheral blood, taken before any cancer treatment. The source of these receptors is a female donor of 60 years or more with stage I lung adenocarcinoma.

The gene calls are TRBV9 and TRBJ2-7, with D unclear. The V end lost 5 bases, the J end lost 2 bases, and 14 bases lay between the germline ends. Looked up from germline, CDR1 is SGDLS and CDR2 is YYNGEE. CDR3 length equals 14 residues. The CDR3 DNA reads TGTGCCAGCAGTGTCAGCGAAACCACCTACGAGCAGTACTTC. Translating it yields CASSVSETTYEQYF.

This clone has just one count. The V gene is TRBV5-4, the J gene TRBJ1-1, with D unresolved. The V gene lost 2 bases and the J gene lost 10 bases, with 9 bases spanning the gap. The length of the CDR3 is 11 residues. CDR1 and CDR2 (germline): SGHNT, YYREEE (reference sequence). The CDR3 coding sequence is TGTGCCAGCAGCTTCTCCTCTCGAGCTTTCTTT. Amino acids: CASSFSSRAFF.

This rearrangement joins TRBV18 to TRBJ2-5; D unclear. The CDR3 loop spans 15 amino acids. Trimming cost V 5 bases and J 0 bases, with 13 bases left between them. The germline gives CDR1 KGHSH, CDR2 LQKENI. CDR3 loop: CASSEGRLYQETQYF. The DNA of the CDR3 is TGTGCCAGCTCAGAAGGGCGGCTGTACCAAGAGACCCAGTACTTC.

This chain links TRBV11-3 with TRBJ2-7; TRBD2 matches at 9 bases. This CDR3 is 14 amino acids long. Germline assignment: CDR1 SGHNT and CDR2 YENEEA. V dropped 4 bases and J dropped 2; count of bases not matched to a gene: 3. The CDR3 sequence: CASSWASGTYEQYF. The CDR3 bases are TGTGCCAGCAGCTGGGCTAGCGGGACCTACGAGCAGTACTTC.

The CDR3 sequence is CASSDGGDRVKKEYF. The DNA of the CDR3 is TGTGCCAGCAGTGATGGGGGGGACAGGGTAAAAAAGGAGTACTTC. This chain connects TRBV6-1 to TRBJ2-7; TRBD1 matches 9 bases. The CDR3 is 15 amino acids. Germline V gene sequence: CDR1 MNHNS, CDR2 SASEGT. Germline trimming cut 3 bases from V and 11 bases from J; bases unmatched to any gene: 14.

Here the CDR3 reads CASLPAAGTDTQYF. CDR3 sequence (DNA): TGTGCCAGCTTACCCGCGGCGGGGACAGATACGCAGTATTTT. This chain links TRBV27 with TRBJ2-3, with D possibly being TRBD2 (6 bases). Germline V gene data show CDR1 as MNHEY and CDR2 as SMNVEV (reference sequence). This CDR3 contains 14 residues. V lost 8 bases and J lost 3, with 15 bases in between.

The genes are TRBV7-2 and TRBJ1-2; D gene ambiguous. Germline V CDR1 and CDR2: SGHTA, FQGNSA. With 1 base removed from V and 9 bases from J, the gap between germline ends came to 12 bases. The CDR3 totals 13 residues. In nucleotides, the CDR3 is TGTGCCAGCAGCTTAGAACCGACCCAGAGCTACACCTTC. It is translated as CASSLEPTQSYTF.

The chain couples TRBV10-3 to TRBJ1-3, with a weak D call TRBD1 (5 bases). The V gene's germline CDR1 is ENHRY and CDR2 SYGVKD. This CDR3 region has 12 residues. V gave up 10 bases and J gave up 0 bases, with 7 bases separating them. The CDR3, as DNA: TGTGCCACCGGGGGCTCTGGAAACACCATATATTTT. Protein product: CATGGSGNTIYF.

The chain is built from TRBV10-3 and TRBJ2-1; 7 bases fit TRBD2. Germline V gene lookup returns CDR1 ENHRY and CDR2 SYGVKD. Unmatched junction bases numbered 14, after V lost 2 bases and J lost 4 bases. The CDR3 extends over 18 amino acids. DNA for the CDR3: TGTGCCATCAGTGAGGCGAGCGGGATGGGTTCTTTTTACAATGAGCAGTTCTTC. Protein product: CAISEASGMGSFYNEQFF.

The chain carries TRBV11-2 and TRBJ2-7; no clear D. The germline V and J ends were trimmed by 1 base and 0 bases, with 7 bases remaining between them. The CDR3 is made up of 14 amino acids. CDR1 SGHAT and CDR2 FQNNGV come from the germline V gene. The CDR3 nucleotides read TGTGCCAGCAGCTTAGGACATCTCTCCTACGAGCAGTACTTC. Translated, it gives CASSLGHLSYEQYF.

With regard to this clone: In the same sample, other DNA sequences code for this CDR3. The J gene is TRBJ1-2, the V gene TRBV6-5, with a tentative D call TRBD1 (5 bases). V was pared by 0 bases and J by 8 bases, with 13 bases between. Germline CDR1 and CDR2: MNHEY and SVGAGI. This CDR3 has 14 amino acids. The CDR3 sequence: CASSYSAGLYGYTF. The CDR3 DNA follows: TGTGCCAGCAGTTACTCAGCAGGGCTATACGGCTACACCTTC.

The chain couples TRBV4-1 to TRBJ2-3, with D hard to call. This CDR3 contains 13 residues. The V gene's germline CDR1 is MGHRA and CDR2 YSYEKL. V was cut by 6 bases and J by 4 bases, with 11 bases left in between. The CDR3, as DNA: TGCGCCAGCAGTTTTCAGAAGTCAGATACGCAGTATTTT. Translation gives CASSFQKSDTQYF.

The chain couples TRBV5-1 to TRBJ2-7, with D tentatively TRBD1 (6 bases). The germline V gene has CDR1 SGHRS and CDR2 YFSETQ. This CDR3 comprises 14 residues. Trimming removed 4 bases at V and 1 base at J, with 12 bases between. CDR3 coding DNA: TGCGCCAGCAGCAGGGGGACCGAATCCTACGAGCAGTACTTC. The encoded protein is CASSRGTESYEQYF.

The V call is TRBV2, the J call TRBJ2-3; D is possibly TRBD2 (5 bases). V lost 2 bases to trimming and J lost 0 bases, with 9 bases between them. The V gene's germline CDR1 is SNHLY and CDR2 FYNNEI. The CDR3 loop spans 15 amino acids. CDR3 DNA sequence: TGTGCCAGCAGTGAACATCTAGCTAGCACAGATACGCAGTATTTT. Residues: CASSEHLASTDTQYF. The whole variable domain, filled in from reference TRBV2 and TRBJ2-3, reads EPEVTQTPSHQVTQMGQEVILRCVPISNHLYFYWYRQILGQKVEFLVSFYNNEISEKSEIFDDQFSVERPDGSNFTLKIRSTKLEDSAMYFCASSEHLASTDTQYFGPGTRLTVL.

The chain joins TRBV9 to TRBJ2-5, with 10 bases fitting TRBD1. Germline-derived CDR1 and CDR2 are SGDLS and YYNGEE. With 1 base clipped from V and 4 bases from J, the junction kept 7 bases outside the gene matches. CDR3 size: 16 residues. The CDR3 loop reads CASSVSVGDRGETQYF. CDR3 nucleotide sequence: TGTGCCAGCAGCGTATCGGTTGGGGACAGGGGAGAGACCCAGTACTTC.

The V gene is TRBV10-3, the J gene TRBJ1-3; D gene unclear. Trimming took 3 bases from V and 0 from J, leaving 9 bases between them. Looked up from germline, CDR1 is ENHRY and CDR2 is SYGVKD. The CDR3 totals 15 residues. CDR3 sequence reads: CAISDAEISGNTIYF. Written as DNA, the CDR3 is TGTGCCATCAGTGACGCAGAGATCTCTGGAAACACCATATATTTT.

The chain joins TRBV9 to TRBJ1-1, with TRBD1 as a possible D gene (6 bases). Germline V gene data show CDR1 as SGDLS and CDR2 as YYNGEE. V dropped 6 bases and J dropped 5 bases, with 14 bases sitting between them. The CDR3 covers 13 residues. CDR3 DNA sequence: TGTGCCAGCACGGGCAAGGGGGAGACTGAAGCTTTCTTT. Amino acid sequence: CASTGKGETEAFF.

This chain links TRBV9 with TRBJ2-1; weak D call: TRBD2 (5 bases). Germline V gives CDR1 SGDLS, CDR2 YYNGEE. The CDR3 spans 12 residues. Trimming stripped 5 bases from V and 8 bases from J, with 11 bases between. The CDR3 coding sequence is TGTGCCAGCAGGTCCTACGGGGATGAGCAGTTCTTC. The encoded protein is CASRSYGDEQFF. Combining the CDR3 with reference TRBV9 and TRBJ2-1 gives the whole variable domain DSGVTQTPKHLITATGQRVTLRCSPRSGDLSVYWYQQSLDQGLQFLIQYYNGEERAKGNILERFSAQQFPDLHSELNLSSLELGDSALYFCASRSYGDEQFFGPGTRLTVL.

The chain is built from TRBV5-8 and TRBJ1-3; no clear D gene. Germline V gene lookup returns CDR1 SGHTS and CDR2 YDEGEE. V lost 3 bases, J lost 0 bases, and 13 bases lay in between. This CDR3 contains 16 residues. In DNA form, the CDR3 reads TGTGCCAGCAGCTACCACTCACTGAGCTCTGGAAACACCATATATTTT. Translated: CASSYHSLSSGNTIYF.

The chain is built from TRBV7-9 and TRBJ1-5; 7 bases are a match to TRBD1. The junction had 4 bases not matched to a gene; V was cut back by 5 bases and J by 0 bases. Germline CDR1 is SEHNR and CDR2 is FQNEAQ (reference sequence). The CDR3 has 15 residues. The CDR3 sequence: CASSLGDSSNQPQHF. CDR3 coding DNA: TGTGCCAGCAGCCTTGGGGACAGTAGCAATCAGCCCCAGCATTTT. Together with reference TRBV7-9 and TRBJ1-5, the CDR3 gives the full variable domain: DTGVSQNPRHKITKRGQNVTFRCDPISEHNRLYWYRQTLGQGPEFLTYFQNEAQLEKSRLLSDRFSAERPKGSFSTLEIQRTEQGDSAMYLCASSLGDSSNQPQHFGDGTRLSIL.

The rearrangement joins TRBV6-5 to TRBJ2-1; 7 bases map to TRBD2. The CDR3 runs to 13 residues. Germline CDR1 is MNHEY and CDR2 is SVGAGI. The chain's CDR3 is CASGLAVSNEQFF. The CDR3 nucleotides are TGTGCGAGCGGGCTAGCGGTAAGCAATGAGCAGTTCTTC.

This clone was seen only once. The V gene is TRBV28, the J gene TRBJ2-7, with 7 bases identical to TRBD2. The CDR3 length is 15 residues. The V segment lost 5 bases and the J segment 1 base; nucleotides outside the gene matches: 8. CDR1 and CDR2 (germline): MDHEN, SYDVKM. CDR3 bases: TGTGCCAGCAGTCCACGACTAGCAAAGTCCTACGAGCAGTACTTC. It translates to CASSPRLAKSYEQYF. The full variable domain, rest sourced from reference TRBV28 and TRBJ2-7, is DVKVTQSSRYLVKRTGEKVFLECVQDMDHENMFWYRQDPGLGLRLIYFSYDVKMKEKGDIPEGYSVSREKKERFSLILESASTNQTSMYLCASSPRLAKSYEQYFGPGTRLTVT.

The V and J genes are TRBV2 and TRBJ2-3; D perhaps matches TRBD2 (5 bases). Germline-derived CDR1 and CDR2 are SNHLY and FYNNEI. CDR3 size: 14 residues. Trimming left V 6 bases short and J 6 bases short, with 16 bases between. In DNA form, the CDR3 reads TGTGCCAGCAGACCTCACAGCGGAGCCGATACGCAGTATTTT. Encoded protein: CASRPHSGADTQYF.

This clone has a single count. The chain carries TRBV18 and TRBJ2-7; 9 bases are shared with TRBD1. The trim removed 4 bases at V and 0 bases at J, leaving 1 base unmatched. The germline gives CDR1 KGHSH, CDR2 LQKENI. The CDR3 loop spans 14 amino acids. The CDR3 nucleotides are TGTGCCAGCTCACAGACAGGGGGCTCCTACGAGCAGTACTTC. This gives the protein CASSQTGGSYEQYF.

The rearrangement joins TRBV19 to TRBJ2-1, with D hard to call. There are 15 residues in the CDR3. CDR1 and CDR2 (germline): LNHDA, SQIVND (reference sequence). V gave up 0 bases and J gave up 1 base, with 7 bases separating them. The CDR3 protein is CASSIEQPSYNEQFF. The CDR3 coding sequence is TGTGCCAGTAGTATAGAACAGCCTTCCTACAATGAGCAGTTCTTC.

V gene TRBV27 combines with J gene TRBJ2-7, with 9 bases lining up with TRBD2. CDR1 and CDR2 (germline): MNHEY, SMNVEV (reference sequence). The V and J ends lost 5 bases and 0 bases, in that order; junction bases with no gene match: 11. CDR3 length: 17 amino acids. The CDR3 loop is CASSSLAGLRSSYEQYF. The CDR3 nucleotides are TGTGCCAGCAGTAGTCTAGCGGGGTTACGGAGCTCCTACGAGCAGTACTTC.

This clone came up once. The rearrangement joins TRBV15 to TRBJ2-5, with no clear D. V was shortened by 0 bases and J by 4 bases, with 3 bases between the two germline ends. The CDR3 loop spans 12 amino acids. Germline loops: CDR1 LNHNV, CDR2 YYDKDF (reference sequence). This CDR3 reads CATSRDGETQYF. The CDR3 DNA is TGTGCCACCAGCAGAGATGGAGAGACCCAGTACTTC.

Of note for this clone: Other DNA variants within this sample encode the same CDR3. V gene TRBV11-3 combines with J gene TRBJ2-3; D remains unclear. The germline V and J ends were trimmed by 2 bases and 0 bases, with 6 bases remaining between them. This CDR3 has 14 amino acids. The germline V gene has CDR1 SGHNT and CDR2 YENEEA. As DNA, the CDR3 is TGTGCCAGCAGCTTAACCTCTAGCACAGATACGCAGTATTTT. Amino acid sequence: CASSLTSSTDTQYF.

This chain's CDR3 is CATSRDMSRDVTEAFF. CDR3 bases: TGTGCCACCAGCAGAGATATGTCAAGGGACGTCACTGAAGCTTTCTTT. The chain carries TRBV15 and TRBJ1-1, with D perhaps TRBD1 (5 bases). Germline V lookup: CDR1 LNHNV, CDR2 YYDKDF (reference sequence). Trimming removed 0 bases from V and 4 bases from J, with 15 bases in between. The CDR3 contains 16 residues.

The V call is TRBV10-2, the J call TRBJ2-5, with D possibly being TRBD2 (6 bases). The germline V gene encodes CDR1 WSHSY and CDR2 SAAADI. V was cut by 4 bases and J by 5 bases, with 20 bases left in between. This CDR3 has 16 amino acids. The CDR3 region is CASSGPGPPGGETQYF. The CDR3 region has the DNA TGCGCCAGCAGTGGGCCGGGACCCCCTGGAGGGGAGACCCAGTACTTC.